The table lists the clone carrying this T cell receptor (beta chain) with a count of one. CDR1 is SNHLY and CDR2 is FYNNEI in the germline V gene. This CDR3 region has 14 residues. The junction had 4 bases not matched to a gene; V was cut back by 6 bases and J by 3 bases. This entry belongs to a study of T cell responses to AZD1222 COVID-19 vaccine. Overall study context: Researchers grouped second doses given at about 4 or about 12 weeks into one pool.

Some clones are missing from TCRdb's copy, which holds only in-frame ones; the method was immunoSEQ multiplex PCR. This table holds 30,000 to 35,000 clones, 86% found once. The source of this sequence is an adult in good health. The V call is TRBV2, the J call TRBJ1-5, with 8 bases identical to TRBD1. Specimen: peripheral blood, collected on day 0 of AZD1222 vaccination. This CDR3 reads CASSPGQDNQPQHF. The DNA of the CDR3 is TGTGCCAGCAGCCCGGGACAGGACAATCAGCCCCAGCATTTT.